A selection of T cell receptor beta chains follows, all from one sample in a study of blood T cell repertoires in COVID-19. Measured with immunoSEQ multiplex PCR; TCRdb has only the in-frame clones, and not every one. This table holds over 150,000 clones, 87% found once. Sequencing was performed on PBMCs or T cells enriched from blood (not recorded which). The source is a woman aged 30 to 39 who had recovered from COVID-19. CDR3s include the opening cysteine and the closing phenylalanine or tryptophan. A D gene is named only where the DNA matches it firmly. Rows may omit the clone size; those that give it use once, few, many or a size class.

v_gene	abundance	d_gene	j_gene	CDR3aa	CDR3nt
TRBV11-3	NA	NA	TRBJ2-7	CASSSDWRKNEQYF	TGTGCCAGCAGCTCCGACTGGAGGAAAAACGAGCAGTACTTC
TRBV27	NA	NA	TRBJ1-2	CASSFPGEWNYGYTF	TGTGCCAGCAGTTTTCCCGGGGAATGGAACTATGGCTACACCTTC
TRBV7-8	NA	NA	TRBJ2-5	CASSYGQETQYF	TGTGCCAGCAGCTACGGGCAAGAGACCCAGTACTTC
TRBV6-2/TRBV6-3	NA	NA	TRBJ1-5	CASSKEQGLGNQPQHF	TGTGCCAGCAGTAAGGAACAGGGTTTGGGCAATCAGCCCCAGCATTTT
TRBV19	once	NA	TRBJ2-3	CASSMGGAGGDTQYF	TGTGCCAGTAGTATGGGGGGGGCCGGCGGGGATACGCAGTATTTT
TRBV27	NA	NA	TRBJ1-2	CASRRGGAGGYTF	TGTGCCAGCAGGAGGGGCGGGGCGGGAGGCTACACCTTC
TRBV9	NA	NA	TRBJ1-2	CASSGTGIGYGYTF	TGTGCCAGCAGCGGTACAGGGATAGGCTATGGCTACACCTTC
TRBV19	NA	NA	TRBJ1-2	CASSAGRIYGYTF	TGTGCCAGTAGTGCGGGTCGCATCTATGGCTACACCTTC
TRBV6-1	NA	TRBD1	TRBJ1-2	CASSASTGKGNYGYTF	TGTGCCAGCAGTGCCTCGACAGGGAAGGGTAACTATGGCTACACCTTC
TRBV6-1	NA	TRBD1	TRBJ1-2	CASSEGQETYGYTF	TGTGCCAGCAGTGAGGGACAGGAAACCTATGGCTACACCTTC
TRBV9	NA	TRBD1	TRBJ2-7	CASSSSPGQGAHEQYF	TGTGCCAGCAGCTCAAGTCCGGGACAGGGGGCCCACGAGCAGTACTTC
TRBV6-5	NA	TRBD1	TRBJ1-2	CASSYTDPRGYGYTF	TGTGCCAGCAGTTACACGGACCCCAGGGGGTATGGCTACACCTTC
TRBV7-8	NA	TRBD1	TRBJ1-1	CASSSLDRLNTEAFF	TGTGCCAGCAGCTCCTTGGACAGGCTTAACACTGAAGCTTTCTTT
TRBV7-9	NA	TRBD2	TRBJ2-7	CASSLAGTSGGLSYEQYF	TGTGCCAGCAGCTTGGCCGGGACTAGCGGGGGCCTCTCCTACGAGCAGTACTTC
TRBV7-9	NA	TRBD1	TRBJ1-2	CASRPGDSNYGYTF	TGTGCCAGCCGACCGGGGGACAGCAACTATGGCTACACCTTC
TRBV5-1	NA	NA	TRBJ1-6	CASSLVPGGQSPLHF	TGCGCCAGCAGCTTGGTTCCCGGGGGGCAATCACCCCTCCACTTT
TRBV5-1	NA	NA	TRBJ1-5	CASSSSGGSNQPQHF	TGCGCCAGCAGCTCGAGCGGGGGGAGCAATCAGCCCCAGCATTTT
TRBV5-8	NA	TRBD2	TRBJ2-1	CASRDGTSLYNEQFF	TGTGCCAGCAGGGATGGGACTAGCTTATACAATGAGCAGTTCTTC
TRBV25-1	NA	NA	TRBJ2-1	CASSESRASGSYNEQFF	TGTGCCAGCAGTGAATCCCGGGCCAGCGGCTCCTACAATGAGCAGTTCTTC
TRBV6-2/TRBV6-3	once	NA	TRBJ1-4	CASSYWGVGEKLFF	TGTGCCAGCAGTTACTGGGGAGTAGGGGAAAAACTGTTTTTT
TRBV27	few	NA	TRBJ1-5	CASSWAFNQPQHF	TGTGCCAGCAGTTGGGCCTTCAATCAGCCCCAGCATTTT
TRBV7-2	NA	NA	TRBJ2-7	CASSPRYEQYF	TGTGCCAGCAGCCCCCGCTACGAGCAGTACTTC